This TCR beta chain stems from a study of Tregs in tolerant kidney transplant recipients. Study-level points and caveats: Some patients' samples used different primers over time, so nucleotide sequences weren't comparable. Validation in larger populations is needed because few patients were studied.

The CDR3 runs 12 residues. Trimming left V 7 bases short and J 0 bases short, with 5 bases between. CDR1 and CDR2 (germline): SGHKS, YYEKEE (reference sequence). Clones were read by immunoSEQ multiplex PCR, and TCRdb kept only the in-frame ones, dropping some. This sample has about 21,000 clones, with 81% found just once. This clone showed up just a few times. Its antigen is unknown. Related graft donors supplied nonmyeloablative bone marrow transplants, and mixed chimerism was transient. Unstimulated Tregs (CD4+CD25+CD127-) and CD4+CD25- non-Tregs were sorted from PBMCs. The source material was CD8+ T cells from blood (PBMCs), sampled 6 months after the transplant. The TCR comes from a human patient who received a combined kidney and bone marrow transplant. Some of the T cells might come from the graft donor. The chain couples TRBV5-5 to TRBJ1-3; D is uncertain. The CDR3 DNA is TGTGCCAGCGCCAGCTCTGGAAACACCATATATTTT. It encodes CASASSGNTIYF. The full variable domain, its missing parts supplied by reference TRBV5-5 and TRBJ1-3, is DAGVTQSPTHLIKTRGQQVTLRCSPISGHKSVSWYQQVLGQGPQFIFQYYEKEERGRGNFPDRFSARQFPNYSSELNVNALLLGDSALYLCASASSGNTIYFGEGSWLTVV.